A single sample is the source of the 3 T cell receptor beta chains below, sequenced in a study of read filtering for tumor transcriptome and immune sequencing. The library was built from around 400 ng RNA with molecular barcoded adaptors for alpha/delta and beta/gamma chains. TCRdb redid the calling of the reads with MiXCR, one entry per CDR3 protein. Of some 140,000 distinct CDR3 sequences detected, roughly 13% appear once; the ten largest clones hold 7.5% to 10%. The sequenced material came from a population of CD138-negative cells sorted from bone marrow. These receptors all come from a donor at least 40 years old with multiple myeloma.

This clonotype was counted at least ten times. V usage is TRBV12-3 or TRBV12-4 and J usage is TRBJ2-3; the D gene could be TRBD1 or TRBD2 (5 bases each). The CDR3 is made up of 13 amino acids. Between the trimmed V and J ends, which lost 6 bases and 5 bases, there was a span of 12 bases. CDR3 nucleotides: TGTGCCAGCAGCTCGGGGCAGCGAGATACGCAGTATTTT. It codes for CASSSGQRDTQYF.

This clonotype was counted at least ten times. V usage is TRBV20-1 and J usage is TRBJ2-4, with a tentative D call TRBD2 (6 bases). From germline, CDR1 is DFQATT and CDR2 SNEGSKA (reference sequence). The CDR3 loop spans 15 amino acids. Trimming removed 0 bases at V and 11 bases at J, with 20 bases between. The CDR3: CSARDASTTGGVQYF. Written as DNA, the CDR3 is TGCAGTGCTAGAGACGCATCCACAACCGGAGGGGTTCAGTACTTC.

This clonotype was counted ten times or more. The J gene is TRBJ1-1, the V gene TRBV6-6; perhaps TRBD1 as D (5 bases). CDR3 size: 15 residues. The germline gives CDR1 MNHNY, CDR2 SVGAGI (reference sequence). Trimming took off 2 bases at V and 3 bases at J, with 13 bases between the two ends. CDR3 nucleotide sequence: TGTGCCAGCAGTTACAGCAGGGATGTGGACACTGAAGCTTTCTTT. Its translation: CASSYSRDVDTEAFF.